Each of the 32 T cell receptor beta chains below was sequenced from the same sample in a study of Graves' ophthalmopathy and Graves' hyperthyroidism. The authors amplified TCR beta CDR3 regions, and they did so from RNA transcripts for repertoire sequencing. In the first round, RT-PCR was carried out with HTBI primers, and a multiplex PCR formed the second round. TCRdb re-called the multiplex PCR reads through MiXCR, storing one row per CDR3 protein. The sample includes a few hundred thousand distinct CDR3 sequences, about two fifths seen only once; the top ten take around 4%. The sequenced material came from peripheral blood or thyroid tissue (not recorded which). The receptors shown here come from an adult man with Graves' hyperthyroidism.

In this sample, this clonotype turned up many times. The V call is TRBV6-5, the J call TRBJ1-2; 8 nucleotides align to TRBD1. V gave up 5 bases and J gave up 3 bases; unmatched junction bases: 8. Germline CDR1 and CDR2: MNHEY and SVGAGI. The CDR3 contains 15 residues. The DNA for the CDR3 is TGTGCCAGCAGTGAATGGGCGACAGGGGACTATGGCTACACCTTC. Translation: CASSEWATGDYGYTF.

The chain links TRBV12-3 or TRBV12-4 to TRBJ2-7; D unresolved. There are 13 residues in the CDR3. The V gene lost 3 bases and the J gene lost 3 bases, with 9 bases spanning the gap. In DNA form, the CDR3 reads TGTGCCAGCAGTTTTTCGCCCAACTACGAGCAGTACTTC. This encodes CASSFSPNYEQYF.

This clonotype was counted only a few times. One end of the junction varies from germline; a read error may be responsible. The rearrangement joins TRBV7-2 to TRBJ2-2; TRBD2 aligns across 7 bases. There are 13 residues in the CDR3. Germline V gene data show CDR1 as SGHTA and CDR2 as FQGNSA. CDR3 coding DNA: TGTGCCAGCAGCCTAGCACTAGCGGGGGAGCTGTTTTTT. This codes for CASSLALAGELFF.

This clonotype was counted ten times or more. The chain uses TRBV2 and TRBJ1-5; TRBD1 aligns across 7 bases. This CDR3 spans 15 amino acids. V dropped 6 bases and J dropped 4; count of bases not matched to a gene: 9. The V gene's germline CDR1 is SNHLY and CDR2 FYNNEI. The CDR3 sequence is CASSASTGENQPQHF. CDR3 bases: TGTGCCAGCAGCGCATCTACAGGGGAGAATCAGCCCCAGCATTTT.

This chain joins TRBV20-1 and TRBJ2-7; the match to TRBD2 covers 9 bases. CDR1 DFQATT and CDR2 SNEGSKA come from the germline V gene (reference sequence). Trimming took 6 bases from V and 2 from J; bases not matched to a gene: 11. CDR3 length: 15 amino acids. CDR3 amino acids: CSAKEVAGGTYEQYF. CDR3 in DNA: TGCAGTGCAAAGGAAGTGGCGGGAGGGACCTACGAGCAGTACTTC.

The rearrangement links TRBV6-1 to TRBJ2-2, with a possible D match to TRBD1 (6 bases). This CDR3 has 14 amino acids. The V gene's germline CDR1 is MNHNS and CDR2 SASEGT. V gave up 7 bases and J gave up 7 bases, with 16 bases separating them. The chain's CDR3 is CASTDRGLVGELFF. DNA of the CDR3: TGTGCCAGCACCGATAGGGGGTTGGTCGGGGAGCTGTTTTTT.

Note on this clonotype: A read error is possible here, since a much larger clone lies one base away. The chain is built from TRBV5-1 and TRBJ2-7; D is undetermined. Germline V gives CDR1 SGHRS, CDR2 YFSETQ. The CDR3 covers 14 residues. Here the CDR3 DNA reads TGCGCCAGCAGCTTGGACAGCTACTCCTACGAGCGGTACTTC. Encoded protein: CASSLDSYSYERYF.

V is TRBV7-2 and J is TRBJ1-5; D not certain. Trimming left V 6 bases short and J 11 bases short, with 26 bases between. The germline V gene encodes CDR1 SGHTA and CDR2 FQGNSA. This CDR3 contains 16 residues. Here the CDR3 DNA reads TGTGCCAGCAGTAGCGCCCTAGCGGCAGTCCGGGAGACCCAGCATTTT. It specifies CASSSALAAVRETQHF.

Details on this clonotype: Since a much larger clone is just one base distant, this may be a read error. The V and J genes are TRBV10-3 and TRBJ1-6; 7 bases line up with TRBD1. Germline V lookup: CDR1 ENHRY, CDR2 SYGVKD. The CDR3 contains 13 residues. CDR3 nucleotides: TGTGCCAGCAGATTTACAGGGGATTCACCCCCCCACTTT. Translated: CASRFTGDSPPHF.

This clonotype was counted ten times or more. V usage is TRBV2 and J usage is TRBJ1-1; no firm D call. V was shortened by 6 bases and J by 4 bases, with 12 bases between the two germline ends. This CDR3 is 13 amino acids long. The germline CDR1 and CDR2 sequences are SNHLY and FYNNEI. The CDR3 spells CASRFDPTTEAFF. CDR3 DNA sequence: TGTGCCAGCAGATTTGACCCAACCACTGAAGCTTTCTTT. The variable domain in full, completed from reference TRBV2 and TRBJ1-1, reads EPEVTQTPSHQVTQMGQEVILRCVPISNHLYFYWYRQILGQKVEFLVSFYNNEISEKSEIFDDQFSVERPDGSNFTLKIRSTKLEDSAMYFCASRFDPTTEAFFGQGTRLTVV.

This clonotype was picked up a small number of times. The rearrangement links TRBV27 to TRBJ1-6, with 8 bases identical to TRBD1. The CDR3 has 14 residues. From germline, CDR1 is MNHEY and CDR2 SMNVEV (reference sequence). The V segment lost 6 bases and the J segment 9 bases; nucleotides outside the gene matches: 7. In DNA, the CDR3 is TGTGCCAGCAGGGGCACAGGGGGGATTTCACCCCTCCACTTT. Residues: CASRGTGGISPLHF.

The gene calls are TRBV20-1 and TRBJ1-1; TRBD1 matches 9 bases. With V trimmed by 6 bases and J by 4 bases, 9 bases remained unmatched. Germline CDR1 and CDR2: DFQATT and SNEGSKA (reference sequence). The CDR3 spans 14 residues. The CDR3 is CSAARDRASTEAFF. In nucleotides, the CDR3 is TGCAGTGCCGCCCGGGACAGGGCGAGCACTGAAGCTTTCTTT.

The chain has TRBV5-1 and TRBJ2-6; possible D gene TRBD1, 6 bases. Trimming cost V 5 bases and J 2 bases, with 14 bases left between them. CDR3 length: 16 residues. The germline gives CDR1 SGHRS, CDR2 YFSETQ. In nucleotides, the CDR3 is TGCGCCAGCAGACAGGGTGAGTGGCCTGGGGCCAACGTCCTGACTTTC. Its protein is CASRQGEWPGANVLTF.

With regard to this clonotype: Because the CDR3 is missing its conserved closing phenylalanine or tryptophan, this is likely a read error. The chain carries TRBV7-8 and TRBJ1-1; possibly TRBD1 for D (5 bases). Germline V gives CDR1 SGHVS, CDR2 FQNEAQ. The CDR3 has 18 amino acids. Trimming removed 2 bases at V and 8 bases at J, with 27 bases between. The CDR3 region is CASSLLFIRLGADVEAFL. The CDR3 nucleotides are TGTGCCAGCAGCTTATTGTTTATCCGGTTAGGGGCAGATGTAGAAGCTTTCCTT.

This clonotype was recorded a few times. This sequence joins TRBV27 and TRBJ1-2; D is possibly TRBD1 (6 bases). The length of the CDR3 is 14 residues. Trimming took 4 bases from V and 7 from J, leaving 16 bases between them. CDR1 is MNHEY and CDR2 is SMNVEV in the germline V gene (reference sequence). The CDR3 DNA sequence: TGTGCCAGCAGTTCCAGGGGCTTGGCTGGTGGCTACACCTTC. Translated: CASSSRGLAGGYTF.

This clonotype was counted only a few times. V is TRBV12-3 or TRBV12-4 and J is TRBJ2-7; 8 bases fit TRBD1. Germline trimming cut 1 base from V and 3 bases from J; bases unmatched to any gene: 11. The length of the CDR3 is 17 residues. The DNA for the CDR3 is TGTGCCAGCAGTTTAGATCCCCCCAGGGGGCCACACTACGAGCAGTACTTC. Protein sequence: CASSLDPPRGPHYEQYF.

This clonotype was recorded many times. The rearrangement uses TRBV5-5 and TRBJ2-7, with 8 nucleotides matching TRBD1. The CDR3 is 14 residues long. With 3 bases clipped from V and 3 bases from J, the junction kept 5 bases outside the gene matches. Looked up from germline, CDR1 is SGHKS and CDR2 is YYEKEE (reference sequence). Here the CDR3 reads CASSWQGALYEQYF. CDR3 bases: TGTGCCAGCAGCTGGCAGGGGGCTCTCTACGAGCAGTACTTC.

This clonotype showed up many times. The rearrangement links TRBV7-3 to TRBJ2-2; the match to TRBD1 covers 10 bases. The CDR3 length is 15 residues. Germline CDR1 SGHTA, CDR2 FQGTGA. V dropped 5 bases and J dropped 5; count of bases not matched to a gene: 5. The CDR3 bases are TGTGCCAGCAGCCAGACAGGGGGCAGGACCGGGGAGCTGTTTTTT. Its translation is CASSQTGGRTGELFF.

This clonotype has ten or more counts. The chain couples TRBV12-3 or TRBV12-4 to TRBJ2-7; 8 bases agree with TRBD1. The V and J ends lost 2 bases and 6 bases, in that order; junction bases with no gene match: 0. The CDR3 extends over 12 amino acids. DNA of the CDR3: TGTGCCAGCAGTTTAACAGGGGGCGAGCAGTACTTC. Translated, it gives CASSLTGGEQYF.

The rearrangement uses TRBV7-8 and TRBJ2-3; D not certain. The germline V gene encodes CDR1 SGHVS and CDR2 FQNEAQ. The CDR3 spans 13 residues. The ends were cut back, 5 bases at V and 4 bases at J, with 10 bases in the middle. CDR3 coding DNA: TGTGCCAGCAGCCGAAGTATAGCAGATACGCAGTATTTT. It codes for CASSRSIADTQYF. Filled out from reference TRBV7-8 and TRBJ2-3, the complete variable domain reads GAGVSQSPRYKVAKRGQDVALRCDPISGHVSLFWYQQALGQGPEFLTYFQNEAQLDKSGLPSDRFFAERPEGSVSTLKIQRTQQEDSAVYLCASSRSIADTQYFGPGTRLTVL.

This clonotype has only a few counts. The rearrangement links TRBV5-1 to TRBJ1-2; 9 nucleotides agree with TRBD1. Losses at the gene ends were 0 bases for V and 8 bases for J; bases not matched to a gene: 5. This CDR3 region has 14 residues. Germline CDR1 is SGHRS and CDR2 is YFSETQ. CDR3 DNA sequence: TGCGCCAGCAGCTTGGCCGGACAGGGGATCGGCTACACCTTC. Protein sequence: CASSLAGQGIGYTF.

This clonotype was observed at least ten times. This chain uses TRBV6-1 with TRBJ1-2; D not resolved. The germline V gene encodes CDR1 MNHNS and CDR2 SASEGT. CDR3 length equals 14 residues. Trimming shortened V by 3 bases and J by 4 bases, and 12 bases separated the two germline ends. CDR3 nucleotides: TGTGCCAGCAGTGATGTCTGGGGAGGCTATGGCTACACCTTC. Protein: CASSDVWGGYGYTF.

This clonotype was picked up one time. At one end the junction does not follow the germline gene, possibly because of a read error. This chain joins TRBV10-3 and TRBJ2-2; D may be TRBD2 (7 bases). Looked up from germline, CDR1 is ENHRY and CDR2 is SYGVKD. CDR3 length: 17 amino acids. Here the CDR3 reads CAISDLQGGANTGEPFF. In DNA form, the CDR3 reads TGTGCCATCAGTGATTTGCAAGGGGGGGCGAACACCGGGGAGCCGTTTTTT.

About this clonotype: A much larger clone differs from this one at a single base, so this may be a read error. The chain couples TRBV5-4 to TRBJ2-7; no firm D call. Germline-derived CDR1 and CDR2 are SGHNT and YYREEE (reference sequence). CDR3 size: 14 residues. CDR3 region: CASSSNIGAYGQYF. CDR3 in DNA: TGTGCCAGCAGCTCTAATATCGGCGCCTACGGGCAGTACTTC.

This clonotype was counted only a few times. The V gene is TRBV5-1, the J gene TRBJ1-2; 7 bases are a match to TRBD1. Germline V gene data show CDR1 as SGHRS and CDR2 as YFSETQ. The V segment lost 0 bases and the J segment 4 bases; nucleotides outside the gene matches: 15. The CDR3 has 18 residues. CDR3 residues: CASSLVGATGADVYGYTF. The CDR3 DNA reads as TGCGCCAGCAGCTTGGTAGGAGCAACAGGGGCGGACGTCTATGGCTACACCTTC.

In this sample, this clonotype turned up many times. The V and J genes are TRBV20-1 and TRBJ1-1; 7 positions agree with TRBD1. Germline values: CDR1 DFQATT, CDR2 SNEGSKA (reference sequence). The junction had 10 bases not matched to a gene; V was cut back by 2 bases and J by 1 base. This CDR3 comprises 16 residues. CDR3 protein: CSARRFTGTANTEAFF. CDR3 DNA sequence: TGCAGTGCTAGACGGTTTACCGGGACAGCGAACACTGAAGCTTTCTTT.

The V call is TRBV10-2, the J call TRBJ1-6; no definite D call. Germline CDR1 WSHSY, CDR2 SAAADI. V was shortened by 2 bases and J by 7 bases, with 9 bases between the two germline ends. The CDR3 has 14 residues. The CDR3, as DNA: TGCGCCAGCAGTGAGGTCACCGCAAATTCACCCCTCCACTTT. It yields the protein CASSEVTANSPLHF.

This clonotype was picked up many times. The chain couples TRBV20-1 to TRBJ1-2; 8 bases are a match to TRBD1. This CDR3 has 14 residues. V dropped 5 bases and J dropped 1; count of bases not matched to a gene: 6. Looked up from germline, CDR1 is DFQATT and CDR2 is SNEGSKA (reference sequence). The CDR3 reads CSASGTGNNYGYTF. In nucleotides, the CDR3 is TGCAGTGCTTCAGGGACAGGAAATAACTATGGCTACACCTTC.

As to this clonotype: This may arise from a read error, as a much more abundant clone is one base away. The chain has TRBV12-3 or TRBV12-4 and TRBJ2-5; D call uncertain. Deletions cut 7 bases from V and 1 base from J, with 10 bases between. This CDR3 is 13 amino acids long. CDR3 DNA sequence: TGTGCCAGCACCCGGACGGCCCAAGAGACCCAGTACTTC. This sequence encodes CASTRTAQETQYF.

About this clonotype itself: A read error is possible here, since a much larger clone lies one base away. The rearrangement joins TRBV10-3 to TRBJ2-3; D is ambiguous. Germline CDR1 and CDR2: ENHRY and SYGVKD. The length of the CDR3 is 11 residues. Here the CDR3 reads CATSESDTQYF. The CDR3 nucleotides are TGTGCCACCAGTGAGTCTGATACGCAGTATTTT.

This clonotype came up many times. The J gene is TRBJ1-5, the V gene TRBV19; D is undetermined. V lost 1 base, J lost 4 bases, and 8 bases lay in between. The CDR3 covers 14 residues. Germline loops: CDR1 LNHDA, CDR2 SQIVND (reference sequence). The CDR3 is CASSIAVPNQPQHF. In DNA, the CDR3 is TGTGCCAGTAGTATAGCGGTCCCGAATCAGCCCCAGCATTTT.

This clonotype showed up many times. The genes are TRBV7-9 and TRBJ2-7; D is possibly TRBD2 (6 bases). Deletions cut 4 bases from V and 7 bases from J, with 11 bases between. There are 12 residues in the CDR3. Germline CDR1 reads SEHNR; CDR2 reads FQNEAQ (reference sequence). The CDR3 protein is CASSWAGREQYF. CDR3 nucleotides: TGTGCCAGCAGCTGGGCAGGGAGGGAGCAGTACTTC.